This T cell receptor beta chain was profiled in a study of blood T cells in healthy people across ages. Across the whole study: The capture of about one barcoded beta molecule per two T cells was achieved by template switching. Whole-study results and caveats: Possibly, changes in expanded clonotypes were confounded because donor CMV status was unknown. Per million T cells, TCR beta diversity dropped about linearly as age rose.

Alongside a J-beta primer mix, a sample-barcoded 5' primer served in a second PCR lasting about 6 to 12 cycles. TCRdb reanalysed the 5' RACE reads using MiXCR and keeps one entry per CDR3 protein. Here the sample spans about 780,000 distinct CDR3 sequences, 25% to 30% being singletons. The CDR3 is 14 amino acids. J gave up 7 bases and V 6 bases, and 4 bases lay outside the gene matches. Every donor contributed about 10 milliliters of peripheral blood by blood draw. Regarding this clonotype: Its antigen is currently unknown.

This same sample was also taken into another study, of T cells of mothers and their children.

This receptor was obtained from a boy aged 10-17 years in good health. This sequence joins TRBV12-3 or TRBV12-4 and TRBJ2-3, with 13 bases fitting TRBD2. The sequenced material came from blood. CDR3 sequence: CASRRLAGGYTQYF. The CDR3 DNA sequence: TGTGCCAGCAGACGACTAGCGGGGGGTTATACGCAGTATTTT.